This T cell receptor (beta chain) was found in a study of shared clonotypes between healthy human individuals. The germline CDR1 and CDR2 sequences are SGDLS and YYNGEE. J lost 0 bases, V lost 6 bases, and 6 bases had no gene match. The CDR3 contains 15 residues. The repertoire was sequenced with immunoSEQ multiplex PCR; TCRdb's copy has only in-frame clones and lacks some. The repertoire includes 800,000 or so clones, 90% to 97% of them detected once, and under 0.25% sits in the top ten. The naive CD8 subset, CD45RO-negative cells positively selected for CCR7, excluded terminally differentiated effector memory CD45RA+ cells. Each donor was a Caucasian adult residing in Nashville, Tennessee.

Source material: naive CD8+ T cells sorted from blood. The TCR originated in a man younger than 45 in good health. The chain couples TRBV9 to TRBJ2-3; TRBD2 matches 8 bases. This chain's CDR3 is CASMSGRDSTDTQYF. As DNA, the CDR3 is TGTGCCAGCATGAGCGGGAGAGACAGCACAGATACGCAGTATTTT. The whole variable domain, remainder taken from reference TRBV9 and TRBJ2-3, is DSGVTQTPKHLITATGQRVTLRCSPRSGDLSVYWYQQSLDQGLQFLIQYYNGEERAKGNILERFSAQQFPDLHSELNLSSLELGDSALYFCASMSGRDSTDTQYFGPGTRLTVL.